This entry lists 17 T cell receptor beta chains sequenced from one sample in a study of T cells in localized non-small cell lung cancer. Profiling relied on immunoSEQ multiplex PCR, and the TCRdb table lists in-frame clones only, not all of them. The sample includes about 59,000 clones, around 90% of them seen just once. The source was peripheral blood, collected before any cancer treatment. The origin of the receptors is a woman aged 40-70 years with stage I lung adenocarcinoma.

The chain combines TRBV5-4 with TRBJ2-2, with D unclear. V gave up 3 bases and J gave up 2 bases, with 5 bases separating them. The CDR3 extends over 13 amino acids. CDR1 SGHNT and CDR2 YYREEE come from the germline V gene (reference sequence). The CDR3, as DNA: TGTGCCAGCAGCTATGGAAACACCGGGGAGCTGTTTTTT. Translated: CASSYGNTGELFF.

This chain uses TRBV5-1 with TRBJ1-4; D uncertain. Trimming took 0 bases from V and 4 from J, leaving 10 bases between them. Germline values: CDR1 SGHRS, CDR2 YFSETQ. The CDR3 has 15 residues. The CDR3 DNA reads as TGCGCCAGCAGCTTGGCCGCGGCGAATAATGAAAAACTGTTTTTT. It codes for CASSLAAANNEKLFF.

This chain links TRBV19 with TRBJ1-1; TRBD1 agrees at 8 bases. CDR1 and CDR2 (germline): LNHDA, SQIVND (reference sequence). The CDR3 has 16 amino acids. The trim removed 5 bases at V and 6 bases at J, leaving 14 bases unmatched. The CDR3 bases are TGTGCCAGTAGTTCCCTCGGACAGGGTTTCTTTTCTGAAGCTTTCTTT. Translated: CASSSLGQGFFSEAFF.

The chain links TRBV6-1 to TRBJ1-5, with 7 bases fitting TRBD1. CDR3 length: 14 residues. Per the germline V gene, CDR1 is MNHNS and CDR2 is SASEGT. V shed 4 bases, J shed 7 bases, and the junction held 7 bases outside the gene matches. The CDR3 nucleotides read TGTGCCAGCAGTGTGACAGGGTATTTGCAGCCCCAGCATTTT. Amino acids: CASSVTGYLQPQHF.

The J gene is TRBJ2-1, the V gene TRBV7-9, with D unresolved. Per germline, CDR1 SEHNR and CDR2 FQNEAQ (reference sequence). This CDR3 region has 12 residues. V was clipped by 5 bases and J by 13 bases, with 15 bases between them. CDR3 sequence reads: CASSGSGPAQFF. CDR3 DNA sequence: TGTGCCAGCAGCGGCTCTGGCCCAGCCCAGTTCTTC.

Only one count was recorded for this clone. In DNA form, the CDR3 reads TGTGCCAGCAGCTTGGGTCCCCCTGAAAAACTGTTTTTT. Translated, it gives CASSLGPPEKLFF. The chain joins TRBV7-6 to TRBJ1-4; D gene uncertain. From germline, CDR1 is SGHVS and CDR2 FNYEAQ. V lost 3 bases to trimming and J lost 7 bases, with 9 bases between them. This CDR3 is built from 13 residues. The full variable domain, rest sourced from reference TRBV7-6 and TRBJ1-4, is GAGVSQSPRYKVTKRGQDVALRCDPISGHVSLYWYRQALGQGPEFLTYFNYEAQQDKSGLPNDRFSAERPEGSISTLTIQRTEQRDSAMYRCASSLGPPEKLFFGSGTQLSVL.

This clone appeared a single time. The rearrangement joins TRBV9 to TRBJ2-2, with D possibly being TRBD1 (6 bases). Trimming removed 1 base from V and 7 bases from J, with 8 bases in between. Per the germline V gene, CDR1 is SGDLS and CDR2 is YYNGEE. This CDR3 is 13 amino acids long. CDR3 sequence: CASSVQGNGELFF. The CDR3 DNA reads TGTGCCAGCAGCGTACAGGGGAACGGGGAGCTGTTTTTT. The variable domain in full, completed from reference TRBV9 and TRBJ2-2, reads DSGVTQTPKHLITATGQRVTLRCSPRSGDLSVYWYQQSLDQGLQFLIQYYNGEERAKGNILERFSAQQFPDLHSELNLSSLELGDSALYFCASSVQGNGELFFGEGSRLTVL.

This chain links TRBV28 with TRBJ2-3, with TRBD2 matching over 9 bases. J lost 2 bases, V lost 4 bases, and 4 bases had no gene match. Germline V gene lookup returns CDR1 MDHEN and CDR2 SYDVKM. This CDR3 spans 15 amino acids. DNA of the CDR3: TGTGCCAGCAGTTCCTCTAGCGGGGTCACAGATACGCAGTATTTT. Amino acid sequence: CASSSSSGVTDTQYF.

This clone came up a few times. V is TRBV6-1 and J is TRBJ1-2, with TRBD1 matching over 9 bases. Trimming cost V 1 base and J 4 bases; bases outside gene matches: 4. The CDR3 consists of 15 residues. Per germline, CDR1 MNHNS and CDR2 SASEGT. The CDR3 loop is CASSEVGTGPYGYTF. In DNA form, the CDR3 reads TGTGCCAGCAGTGAAGTTGGGACAGGGCCCTATGGCTACACCTTC.

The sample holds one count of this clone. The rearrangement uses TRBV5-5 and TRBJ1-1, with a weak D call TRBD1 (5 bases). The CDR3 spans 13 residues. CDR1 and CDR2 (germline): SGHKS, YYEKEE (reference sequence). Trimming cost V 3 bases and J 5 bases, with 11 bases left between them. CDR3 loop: CASSWDGETEAFF. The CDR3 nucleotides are TGTGCCAGCAGCTGGGACGGGGAAACTGAAGCTTTCTTT. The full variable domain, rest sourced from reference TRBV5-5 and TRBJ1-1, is DAGVTQSPTHLIKTRGQQVTLRCSPISGHKSVSWYQQVLGQGPQFIFQYYEKEERGRGNFPDRFSARQFPNYSSELNVNALLLGDSALYLCASSWDGETEAFFGQGTRLTVV.

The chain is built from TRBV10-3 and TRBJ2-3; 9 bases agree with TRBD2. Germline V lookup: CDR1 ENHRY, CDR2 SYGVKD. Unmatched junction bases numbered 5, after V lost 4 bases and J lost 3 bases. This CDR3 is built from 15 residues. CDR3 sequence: CAISVSSGVTDTQYF. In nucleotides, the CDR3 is TGTGCCATCAGTGTGTCTAGCGGGGTGACAGATACGCAGTATTTT.

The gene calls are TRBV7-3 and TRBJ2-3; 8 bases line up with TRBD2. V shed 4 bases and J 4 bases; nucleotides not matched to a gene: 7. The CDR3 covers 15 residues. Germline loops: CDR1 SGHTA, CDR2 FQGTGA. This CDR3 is CASSYAGGRSDTQYF. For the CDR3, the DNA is TGTGCCAGCAGCTACGCGGGGGGCCGTTCAGATACGCAGTATTTT.

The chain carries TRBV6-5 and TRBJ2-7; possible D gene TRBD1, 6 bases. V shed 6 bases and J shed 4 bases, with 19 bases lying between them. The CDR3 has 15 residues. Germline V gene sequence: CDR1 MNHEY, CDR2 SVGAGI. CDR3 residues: CASRKRDRRGYEQYF. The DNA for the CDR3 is TGTGCCAGCAGAAAAAGGGATAGAAGGGGGTACGAGCAGTACTTC.

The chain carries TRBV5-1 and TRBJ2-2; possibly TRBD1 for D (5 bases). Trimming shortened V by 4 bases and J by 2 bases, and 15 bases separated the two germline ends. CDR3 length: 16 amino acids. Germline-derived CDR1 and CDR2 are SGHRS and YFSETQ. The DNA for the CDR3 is TGCGCCAGCAGCCGTTCCCAGGGCAGCAACACCGGGGAGCTGTTTTTT. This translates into CASSRSQGSNTGELFF.

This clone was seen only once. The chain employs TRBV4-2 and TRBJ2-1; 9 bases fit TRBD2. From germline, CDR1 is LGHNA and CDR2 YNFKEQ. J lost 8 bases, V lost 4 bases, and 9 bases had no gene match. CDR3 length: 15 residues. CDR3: CASSRGASGEYEQFF. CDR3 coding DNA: TGTGCCAGCAGCCGTGGGGCTAGCGGGGAGTATGAGCAGTTCTTC.

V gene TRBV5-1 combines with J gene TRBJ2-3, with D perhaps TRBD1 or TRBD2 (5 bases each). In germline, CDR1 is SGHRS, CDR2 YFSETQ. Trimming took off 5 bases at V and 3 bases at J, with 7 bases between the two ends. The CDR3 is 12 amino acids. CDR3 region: CASRRGTDTQYF. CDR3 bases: TGCGCCAGCAGGAGGGGAACAGATACGCAGTATTTT.

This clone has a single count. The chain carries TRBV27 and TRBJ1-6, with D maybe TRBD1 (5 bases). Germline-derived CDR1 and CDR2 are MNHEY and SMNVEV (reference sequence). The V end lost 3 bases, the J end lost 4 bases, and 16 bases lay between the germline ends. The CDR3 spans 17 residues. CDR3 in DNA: TGTGCCAGCAGTTTCCGTTCCGGGACTGCTTATAATTCACCCCTCCACTTT. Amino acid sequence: CASSFRSGTAYNSPLHF.